The clone carrying this T cell receptor beta chain turned up a few times. This record comes from a study of cytomegalovirus exposure and HLA in healthy donors. TCRdb keeps only in-frame clones here, not all; method: immunoSEQ multiplex PCR. Among 160,000 or so clones listed, approximately 90% were seen once. There are 14 residues in the CDR3. V was clipped by 1 base and J by 4 bases, with 10 bases between them. Germline CDR1 MGHDK, CDR2 SYGVNS. V usage is TRBV25-1 and J usage is TRBJ1-2, with D tentatively TRBD1 (6 bases). The sequencing input was PBMCs. This TCR was recovered from a woman under 40 in good health and CMV-seronegative. The CDR3 is CASSESGRGYGYTF. The CDR3 DNA follows: TGTGCCAGCAGTGAATCGGGCAGGGGCTATGGCTACACCTTC.